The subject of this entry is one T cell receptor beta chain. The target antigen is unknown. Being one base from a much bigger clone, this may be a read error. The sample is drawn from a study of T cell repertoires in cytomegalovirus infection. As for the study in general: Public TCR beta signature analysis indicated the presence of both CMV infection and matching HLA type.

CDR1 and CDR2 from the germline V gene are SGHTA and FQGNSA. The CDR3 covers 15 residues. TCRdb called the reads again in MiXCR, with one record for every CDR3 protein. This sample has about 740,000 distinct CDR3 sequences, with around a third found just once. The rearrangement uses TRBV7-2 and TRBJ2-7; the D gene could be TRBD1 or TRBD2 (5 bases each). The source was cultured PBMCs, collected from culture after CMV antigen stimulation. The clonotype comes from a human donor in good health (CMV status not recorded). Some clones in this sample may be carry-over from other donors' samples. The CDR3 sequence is CSSSLIGAYPYEQYF. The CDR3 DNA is TGTTCCAGCAGCCTTATCGGGGCTTACCCCTACGAGCAGTACTTC.